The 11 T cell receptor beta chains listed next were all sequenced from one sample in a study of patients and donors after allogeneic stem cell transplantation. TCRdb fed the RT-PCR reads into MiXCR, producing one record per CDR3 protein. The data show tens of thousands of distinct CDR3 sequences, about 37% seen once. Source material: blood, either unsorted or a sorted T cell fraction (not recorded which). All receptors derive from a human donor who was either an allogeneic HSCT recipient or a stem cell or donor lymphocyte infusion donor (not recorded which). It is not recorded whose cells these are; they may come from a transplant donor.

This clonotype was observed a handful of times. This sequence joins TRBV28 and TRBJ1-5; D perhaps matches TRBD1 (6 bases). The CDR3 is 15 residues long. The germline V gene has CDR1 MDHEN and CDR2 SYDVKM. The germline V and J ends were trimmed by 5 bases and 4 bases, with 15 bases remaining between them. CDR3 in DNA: TGTGCCAGCAGTCCCTCGACAGGAGAGAATCAGCCCCAGCATTTT. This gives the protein CASSPSTGENQPQHF.

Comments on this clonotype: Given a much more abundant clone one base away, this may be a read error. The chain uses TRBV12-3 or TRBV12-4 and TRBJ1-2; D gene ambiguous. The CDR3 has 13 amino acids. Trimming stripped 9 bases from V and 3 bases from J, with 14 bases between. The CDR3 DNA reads TGTGCCAGAACCACCACGGATTACTATGGCTACACCTTC. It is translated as CARTTTDYYGYTF.

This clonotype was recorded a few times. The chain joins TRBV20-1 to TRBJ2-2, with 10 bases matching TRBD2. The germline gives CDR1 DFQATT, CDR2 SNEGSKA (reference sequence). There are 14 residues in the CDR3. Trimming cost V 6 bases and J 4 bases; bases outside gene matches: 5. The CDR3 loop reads CSATSGRVTGELFF. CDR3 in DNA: TGCAGTGCAACGAGCGGGAGGGTCACCGGGGAGCTGTTTTTT.

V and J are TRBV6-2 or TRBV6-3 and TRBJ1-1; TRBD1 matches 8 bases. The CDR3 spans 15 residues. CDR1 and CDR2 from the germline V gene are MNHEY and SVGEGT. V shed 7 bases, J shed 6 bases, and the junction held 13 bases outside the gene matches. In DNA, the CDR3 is TGTGCCAGCATTCCTAGACAGGGGACTTCATCTGAAGCTTTCTTT. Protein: CASIPRQGTSSEAFF.

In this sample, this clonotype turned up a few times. The CDR3 spells CASSIDPGSDTQYF. Here the CDR3 DNA reads TGTGCCAGCAGCATAGACCCTGGGTCAGATACGCAGTATTTT. V and J are TRBV9 and TRBJ2-3; D gene uncertain. Germline V CDR1 and CDR2: SGDLS, YYNGEE. With 4 bases removed from V and 4 bases from J, the gap between germline ends came to 13 bases. This CDR3 is built from 14 residues.

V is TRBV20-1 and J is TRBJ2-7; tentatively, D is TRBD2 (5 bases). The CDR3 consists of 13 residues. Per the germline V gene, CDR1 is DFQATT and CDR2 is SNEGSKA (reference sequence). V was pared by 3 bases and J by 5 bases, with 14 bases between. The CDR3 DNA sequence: TGCAGTGCTAGGCGCCCCCCCGGGGACGAGCAGTACTTC. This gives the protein CSARRPPGDEQYF.

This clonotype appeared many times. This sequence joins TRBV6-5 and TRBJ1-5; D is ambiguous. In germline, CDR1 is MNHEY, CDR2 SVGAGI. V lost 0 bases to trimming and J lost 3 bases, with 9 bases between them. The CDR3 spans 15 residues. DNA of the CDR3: TGTGCCAGCAGTTACTCATCCGGGGACAATCAGCCCCAGCATTTT. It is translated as CASSYSSGDNQPQHF.

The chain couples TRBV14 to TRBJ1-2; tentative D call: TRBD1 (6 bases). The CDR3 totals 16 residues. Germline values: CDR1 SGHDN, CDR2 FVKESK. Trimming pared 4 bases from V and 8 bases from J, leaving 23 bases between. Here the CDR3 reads CASSPPGTRRLWGYTF. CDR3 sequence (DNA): TGTGCCAGCAGCCCCCCGGGGACAAGACGACTATGGGGCTACACCTTC.

The CDR3 spells CASSSVGYEQYF. CDR3 bases: TGCGCCAGCAGTTCCGTGGGCTACGAGCAGTACTTC. This chain connects TRBV5-1 to TRBJ2-7; D is uncertain. Trimming took 5 bases from V and 3 from J, leaving 9 bases between them. This CDR3 has 12 residues. Germline V lookup: CDR1 SGHRS, CDR2 YFSETQ. Variable domain in full (rest from reference TRBV5-1 and TRBJ2-7): KAGVTQTPRYLIKTRGQQVTLSCSPISGHRSVSWYQQTPGQGLQFLFEYFSETQRNKGNFPGRFSGRQFSNSRSEMNVSTLELGDSALYLCASSSVGYEQYFGPGTRLTVT.

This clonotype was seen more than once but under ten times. CDR3 in DNA: TGTGCCACCAGTGTCCTGGGAAGTGGCTACACCTTC. Encoded protein: CATSVLGSGYTF. The chain couples TRBV24-1 to TRBJ1-2, with D hard to call. The CDR3 is 12 amino acids. The V gene lost 5 bases and the J gene lost 7 bases, with 10 bases spanning the gap. Germline V CDR1 and CDR2: KGHDR, SFDVKD.

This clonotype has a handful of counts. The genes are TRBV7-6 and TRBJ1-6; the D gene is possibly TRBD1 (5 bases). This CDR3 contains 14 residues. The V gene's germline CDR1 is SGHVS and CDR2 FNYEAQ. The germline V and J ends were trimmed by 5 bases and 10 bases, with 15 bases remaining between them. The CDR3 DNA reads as TGTGCCAGCAGCCGAACAGGAATGAGATCACCCCTCCACTTT. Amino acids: CASSRTGMRSPLHF.